Each of the 13 T cell receptor beta chains below was sequenced from the same sample in a study of blood T cell repertoires in COVID-19. Measured with immunoSEQ multiplex PCR; TCRdb has only the in-frame clones, and not every one. Of about 420,000 clones detected, around nine tenths appear once; the ten largest clones hold 0.8% to 1%. The sequenced sample was peripheral blood. Receptors originate from a man between 18 and 35 years old with COVID-19, enrolled during active disease.

The V and J genes are TRBV6-5 and TRBJ2-7; TRBD2 matches at 14 bases. The germline V gene encodes CDR1 MNHEY and CDR2 SVGAGI. V trimming: 4 bases; J trimming: 5 bases; junction bases outside the gene matches: 7. The CDR3 runs 16 residues. CDR3 sequence (DNA): TGTGCCAGCAGTTCGGGGACTAGCGGGAGATCTGACGAGCAGTACTTC. This sequence encodes CASSSGTSGRSDEQYF.

V and J are TRBV5-1 and TRBJ1-6, with 8 positions matching TRBD1. CDR3 length equals 15 residues. V trimming: 0 bases; J trimming: 9 bases; junction bases outside the gene matches: 5. Germline V gene sequence: CDR1 SGHRS, CDR2 YFSETQ. CDR3 protein: CASSLETGVISPLHF. The CDR3 coding sequence is TGCGCCAGCAGCTTGGAGACAGGGGTGATTTCACCCCTCCACTTT.

CDR3 nucleotides: TGTGCCAGCAGCCCCGACAGGGTGAATTCACCCCTCCACTTT. This codes for CASSPDRVNSPLHF. The V call is TRBV7-9, the J call TRBJ1-6, with 7 bases identical to TRBD1. Germline CDR1 is SEHNR and CDR2 is FQNEAQ (reference sequence). This CDR3 is 14 amino acids long. Trimming cost V 5 bases and J 7 bases; bases outside gene matches: 5.

The rearrangement uses TRBV12-3 or TRBV12-4 and TRBJ1-2, with a possible D match to TRBD1 (5 bases). The CDR3 is made up of 11 amino acids. V dropped 6 bases and J dropped 8 bases, with 10 bases sitting between them. CDR3 sequence reads: CASSLGAGYTF. The CDR3 DNA reads TGTGCCAGCAGCCTAGGGGCGGGCTACACCTTC.

V usage is TRBV5-1 and J usage is TRBJ2-1, with D maybe TRBD1 (7 bases). The germline gives CDR1 SGHRS, CDR2 YFSETQ. The V and J ends lost 6 bases and 0 bases respectively, with 10 bases between them. The CDR3 length is 14 residues. CDR3 DNA sequence: TGCGCCAGCACGCGGGACAGCTCCTACAATGAGCAGTTCTTC. Translating it yields CASTRDSSYNEQFF.

The V and J genes are TRBV6-5 and TRBJ2-3; the D is unclear. This CDR3 is 12 amino acids long. V lost 4 bases and J lost 5, with 7 bases in between. CDR1 is MNHEY, CDR2 SVGAGI, per germline. The CDR3 loop is CASSSPGDTQYF. Written as DNA, the CDR3 is TGTGCCAGCAGTTCCCCAGGAGATACGCAGTATTTT.

The rearrangement joins TRBV11-3 to TRBJ2-3; perhaps TRBD1 as D (6 bases). V was cut by 1 base and J by 2 bases, with 7 bases left in between. Germline values: CDR1 SGHNT, CDR2 YENEEA. The CDR3 covers 14 residues. The CDR3 spells CASSLGQDTDTQYF. The CDR3 nucleotides are TGTGCCAGCAGCTTAGGACAGGACACAGATACGCAGTATTTT.

The DNA of the CDR3 is TGTGCCAGTAGTATATGGCGGGGGTTCTCCTACAATGAGCAGTTCTTC. The encoded protein is CASSIWRGFSYNEQFF. The V call is TRBV19, the J call TRBJ2-1; 7 positions agree with TRBD2. The V gene's germline CDR1 is LNHDA and CDR2 SQIVND (reference sequence). The CDR3 totals 16 residues. Trimming took 2 bases from V and 0 from J; bases not matched to a gene: 4.

This clone was observed a few times. Other DNA sequences within the sample encode an identical CDR3. J is TRBJ1-4 and V is TRBV15, with 7 nucleotides matching TRBD1. This CDR3 is 14 amino acids long. From germline, CDR1 is LNHNV and CDR2 YYDKDF (reference sequence). The V and J ends lost 1 base and 8 bases, in that order; junction bases with no gene match: 4. CDR3 in DNA: TGTGCCACCAGCAGAGGACAGGGAAACGAAAAACTGTTTTTT. It translates to CATSRGQGNEKLFF.

The CDR3 DNA reads as TGTGCCAGCAGCTTCCCCGGGACAGGGGGATTTTGGCAGTTCTTC. It is translated as CASSFPGTGGFWQFF. This chain joins TRBV11-2 and TRBJ2-1, with 11 bases matching TRBD1. Unmatched junction bases numbered 10, after V lost 3 bases and J lost 12 bases. There are 15 residues in the CDR3. Germline CDR1 SGHAT, CDR2 FQNNGV. Together with reference TRBV11-2 and TRBJ2-1, the CDR3 gives the full variable domain: EAGVAQSPRYKIIEKRQSVAFWCNPISGHATLYWYQQILGQGPKLLIQFQNNGVVDDSQLPKDRFSAERLKGVDSTLKIQPAKLEDSAVYLCASSFPGTGGFWQFFGPGTRLTVL.

This chain links TRBV11-2 with TRBJ1-5, with D tentatively TRBD1 (6 bases). Germline CDR1 is SGHAT and CDR2 is FQNNGV. Deletions cut 5 bases from V and 7 bases from J, with 9 bases between. This CDR3 contains 12 residues. Here the CDR3 DNA reads TGTGCCAGCAGCGGGGGCGGGCAGCCCCAGCATTTT. Encoded protein: CASSGGGQPQHF.

The rearrangement uses TRBV6-1 and TRBJ2-5; 8 bases are a match to TRBD1. Germline V gene data show CDR1 as MNHNS and CDR2 as SASEGT. This CDR3 region has 16 residues. V gave up 4 bases and J gave up 4 bases; unmatched junction bases: 11. The CDR3 protein is CASSGSPGGFGETQYF. The CDR3 DNA reads TGTGCCAGCAGTGGTAGTCCAGGGGGCTTTGGAGAGACCCAGTACTTC.

The J gene is TRBJ1-6, the V gene TRBV7-2; D is undetermined. CDR1 is SGHTA and CDR2 is FQGNSA in the germline V gene. CDR3 size: 13 residues. Trimming removed 2 bases at V and 8 bases at J, with 7 bases between. The CDR3 loop is CASSLHSYSPLHF. The CDR3 bases are TGTGCCAGCAGCTTACACAGCTATTCACCCCTCCACTTT. The full variable domain, in which reference TRBV7-2 and TRBJ1-6 provide the parts outside the CDR3, is GAGVSQSPSNKVTEKGKDVELRCDPISGHTALYWYRQSLGQGLEFLIYFQGNSAPDKSGLPSDRFSAERTGGSVSTLTIQRTQQEDSAVYLCASSLHSYSPLHFGNGTRLTVT.